This TCR beta chain was observed in a study of T cells in localized non-small cell lung cancer. The study, taken as a whole, reports: Higher T cell density in the blood was associated with longer overall survival, whereas higher adjacent-lung clonality associated with shorter survival. Tumor trailed uninvolved adjacent lung in T cell clonality, which peaked there. Because only a single region of the tumor was sequenced, heterogeneity remains possible. Across samples, adjacent lung featured a median 57 of the top 100 tumor clones.

Only in-frame clones appear in the TCRdb table, and some are missing; sequencing was by immunoSEQ multiplex PCR. The table has about 33,000 clones, roughly nine tenths seen once. As regards this clone: Its antigen is still unknown.

CDR3 size: 16 residues. V was cut by 0 bases and J by 4 bases, with 15 bases left in between. Germline V gene sequence: CDR1 MGHRA, CDR2 YSYEKL. The sequence was collected from a man between 40 and 69 years old with stage I lung adenocarcinoma. Sequencing used peripheral blood, obtained before any cancer treatment. This chain links TRBV4-1 with TRBJ1-1; no reliable D call. The CDR3 loop is CASSQEVVHRATEAFF. The CDR3 nucleotides read TGCGCCAGCAGCCAAGAGGTGGTCCATCGGGCCACTGAAGCTTTCTTT.